What follows is one T cell receptor beta chain and its context. The authors' processing: Reference gene primers were amplified, and this amplification served to estimate nucleated cell counts. The table came from immunoSEQ multiplex PCR; TCRdb's copy has only in-frame clones and leaves some out. V and J calls and clone size follow that table, whereas D and trimming were derived from the DNA. The sample lists some 42,000 clones, roughly 89% occurring once. This sample is drawn from a study of blood T cell repertoires in COVID-19. Germline assignment: CDR1 LGHNA and CDR2 YSLEER. The length of the CDR3 is 13 residues. Between the trimmed V and J ends, which lost 0 bases and 5 bases, there was a span of 5 bases.

The source is a man between 45 and 60 years old with active COVID-19. The J gene is TRBJ1-5, the V gene TRBV4-3; unclear D gene. The sequenced material came from peripheral blood. The CDR3, as DNA: TGCGCCAGCAGCCAAGACGTAGATCAGCCCCAGCATTTT. Its protein is CASSQDVDQPQHF.